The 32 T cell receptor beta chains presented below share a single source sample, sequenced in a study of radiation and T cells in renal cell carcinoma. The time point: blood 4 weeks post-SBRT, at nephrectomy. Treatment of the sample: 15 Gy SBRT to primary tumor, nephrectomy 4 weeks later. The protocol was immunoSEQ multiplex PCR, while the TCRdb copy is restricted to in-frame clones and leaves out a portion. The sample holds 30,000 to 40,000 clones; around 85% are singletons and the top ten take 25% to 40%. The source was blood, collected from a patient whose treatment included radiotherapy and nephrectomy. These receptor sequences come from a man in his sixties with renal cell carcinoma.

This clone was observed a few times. CDR3 sequence (DNA): TGTGCCATCAGTGAGATACAAATAGAAGCTTTCTTT. Encoded protein: CAISEIQIEAFF. The V call is TRBV10-3, the J call TRBJ1-1, with D hard to call. CDR1 and CDR2 (germline): ENHRY, SYGVKD. This CDR3 comprises 12 residues. Trimming stripped 2 bases from V and 8 bases from J, with 9 bases between.

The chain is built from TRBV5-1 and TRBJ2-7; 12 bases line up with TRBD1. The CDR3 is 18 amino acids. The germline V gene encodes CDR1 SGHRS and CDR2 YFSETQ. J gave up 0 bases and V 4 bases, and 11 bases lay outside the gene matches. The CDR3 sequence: CASSGGTGGVVSSYEQYF. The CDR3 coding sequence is TGCGCCAGCAGCGGAGGGACAGGGGGCGTTGTAAGCTCCTACGAGCAGTACTTC.

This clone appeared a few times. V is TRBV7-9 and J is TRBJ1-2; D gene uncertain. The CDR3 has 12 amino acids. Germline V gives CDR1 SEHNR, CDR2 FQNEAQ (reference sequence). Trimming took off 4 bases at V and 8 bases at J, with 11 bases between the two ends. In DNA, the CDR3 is TGTGCCAGCAGCTACGACGCGGGAGGCTACACCTTC. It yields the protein CASSYDAGGYTF.

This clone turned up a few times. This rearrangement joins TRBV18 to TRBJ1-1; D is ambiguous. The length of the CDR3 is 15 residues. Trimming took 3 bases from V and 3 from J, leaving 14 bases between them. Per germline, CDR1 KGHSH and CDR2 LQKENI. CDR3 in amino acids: CASSPSWGADTEAFF. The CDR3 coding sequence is TGTGCCAGCTCACCGTCATGGGGAGCAGACACTGAAGCTTTCTTT.

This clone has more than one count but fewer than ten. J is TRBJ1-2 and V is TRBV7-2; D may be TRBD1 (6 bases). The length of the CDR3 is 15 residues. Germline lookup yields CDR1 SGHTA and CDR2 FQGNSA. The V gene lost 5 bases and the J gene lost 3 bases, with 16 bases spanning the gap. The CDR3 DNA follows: TGTGCCAGCAGCCGTCCTGGGGGGCGCGACTATGGCTACACCTTC. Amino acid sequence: CASSRPGGRDYGYTF. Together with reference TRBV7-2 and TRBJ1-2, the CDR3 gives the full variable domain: GAGVSQSPSNKVTEKGKDVELRCDPISGHTALYWYRQSLGQGLEFLIYFQGNSAPDKSGLPSDRFSAERTGGSVSTLTIQRTQQEDSAVYLCASSRPGGRDYGYTFGSGTRLTVV.

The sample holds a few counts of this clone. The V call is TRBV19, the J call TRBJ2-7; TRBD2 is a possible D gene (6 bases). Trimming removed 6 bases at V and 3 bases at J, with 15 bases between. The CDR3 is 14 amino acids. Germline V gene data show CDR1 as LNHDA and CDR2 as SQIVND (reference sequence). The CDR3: CASRDSGGDYEQYF. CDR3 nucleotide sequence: TGTGCCAGTAGGGACTCAGGAGGGGACTACGAGCAGTACTTC.

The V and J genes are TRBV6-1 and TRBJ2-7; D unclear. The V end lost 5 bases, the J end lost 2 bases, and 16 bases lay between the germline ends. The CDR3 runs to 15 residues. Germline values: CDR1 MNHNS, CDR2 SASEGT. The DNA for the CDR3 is TGTGCCAGCAGTCCTTCTAGGAGCCGAGCCTACGAGCAGTACTTC. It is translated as CASSPSRSRAYEQYF.

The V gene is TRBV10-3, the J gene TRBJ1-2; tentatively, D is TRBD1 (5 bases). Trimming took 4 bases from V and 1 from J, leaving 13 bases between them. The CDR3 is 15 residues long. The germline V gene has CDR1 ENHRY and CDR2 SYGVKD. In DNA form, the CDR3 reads TGTGCCATCAGTGGAAGGGACCTACGTAACTATGGCTACACCTTC. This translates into CAISGRDLRNYGYTF.

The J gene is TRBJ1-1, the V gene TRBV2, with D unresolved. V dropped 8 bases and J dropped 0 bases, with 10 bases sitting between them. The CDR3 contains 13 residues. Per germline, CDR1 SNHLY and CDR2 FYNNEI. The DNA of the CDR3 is TGTGCCAGCCTGCAGGCCGTGAACACTGAAGCTTTCTTT. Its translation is CASLQAVNTEAFF.

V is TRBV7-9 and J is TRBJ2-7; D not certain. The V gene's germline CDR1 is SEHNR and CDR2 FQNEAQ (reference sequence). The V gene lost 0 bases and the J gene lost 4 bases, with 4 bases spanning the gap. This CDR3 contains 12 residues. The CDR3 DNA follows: TGTGCCAGCAGCTTAGCGCGGTACGAGCAGTACTTC. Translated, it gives CASSLARYEQYF.

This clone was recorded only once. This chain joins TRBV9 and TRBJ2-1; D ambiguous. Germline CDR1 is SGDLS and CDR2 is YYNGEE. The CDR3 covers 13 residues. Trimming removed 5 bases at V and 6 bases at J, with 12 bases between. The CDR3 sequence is CASSGLVGNEQFF. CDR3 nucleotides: TGTGCCAGCAGTGGATTAGTTGGCAATGAGCAGTTCTTC. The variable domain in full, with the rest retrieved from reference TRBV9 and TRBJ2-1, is DSGVTQTPKHLITATGQRVTLRCSPRSGDLSVYWYQQSLDQGLQFLIQYYNGEERAKGNILERFSAQQFPDLHSELNLSSLELGDSALYFCASSGLVGNEQFFGPGTRLTVL.

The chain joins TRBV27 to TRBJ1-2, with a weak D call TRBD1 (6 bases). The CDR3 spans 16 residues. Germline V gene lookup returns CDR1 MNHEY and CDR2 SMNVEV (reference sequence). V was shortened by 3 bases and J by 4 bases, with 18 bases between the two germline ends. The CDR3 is CASSFSRGWQIYGYTF. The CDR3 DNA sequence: TGTGCCAGCAGTTTTTCGAGGGGGTGGCAGATCTATGGCTACACCTTC.

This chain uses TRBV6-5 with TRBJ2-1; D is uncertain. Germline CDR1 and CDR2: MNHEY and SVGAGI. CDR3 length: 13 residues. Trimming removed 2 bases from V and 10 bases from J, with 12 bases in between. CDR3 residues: CASSYLYGREQFF. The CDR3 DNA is TGTGCCAGCAGTTACCTCTACGGCAGGGAGCAGTTCTTC.

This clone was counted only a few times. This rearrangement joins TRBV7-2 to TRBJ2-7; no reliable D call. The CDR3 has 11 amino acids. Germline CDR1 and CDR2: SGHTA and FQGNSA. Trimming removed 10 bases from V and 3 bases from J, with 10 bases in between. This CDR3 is CAIGRSYEQYF. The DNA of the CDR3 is TGTGCCATCGGCAGGAGCTACGAGCAGTACTTC.

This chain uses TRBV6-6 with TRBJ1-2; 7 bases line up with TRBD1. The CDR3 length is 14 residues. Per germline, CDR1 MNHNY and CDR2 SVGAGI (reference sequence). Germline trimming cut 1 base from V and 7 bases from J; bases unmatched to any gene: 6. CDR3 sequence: CASSYLRGQGGYTF. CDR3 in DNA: TGTGCCAGCAGTTACTTAAGGGGGCAGGGTGGCTACACCTTC.

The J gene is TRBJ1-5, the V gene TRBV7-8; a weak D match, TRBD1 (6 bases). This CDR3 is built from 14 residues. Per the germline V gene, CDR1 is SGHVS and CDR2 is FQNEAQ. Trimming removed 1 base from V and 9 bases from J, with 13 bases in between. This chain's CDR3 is CASSLGVGGSPQHF. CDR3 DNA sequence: TGTGCCAGCAGCTTAGGAGTAGGGGGTTCGCCCCAGCATTTT.

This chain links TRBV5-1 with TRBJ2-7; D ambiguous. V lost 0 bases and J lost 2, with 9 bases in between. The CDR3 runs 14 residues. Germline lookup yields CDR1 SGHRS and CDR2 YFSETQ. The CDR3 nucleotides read TGCGCCAGCAGCTTGGAAAGGGAAACCTACGAGCAGTACTTC. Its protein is CASSLERETYEQYF.

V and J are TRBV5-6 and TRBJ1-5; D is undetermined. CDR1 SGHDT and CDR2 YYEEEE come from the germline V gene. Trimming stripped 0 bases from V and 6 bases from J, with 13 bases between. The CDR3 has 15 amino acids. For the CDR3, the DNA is TGTGCCAGCAGCTTGGGGTGGTCAAAAAGTCAGCCCCAGCATTTT. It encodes CASSLGWSKSQPQHF. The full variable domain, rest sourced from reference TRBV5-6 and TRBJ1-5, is DAGVTQSPTHLIKTRGQQVTLRCSPKSGHDTVSWYQQALGQGPQFIFQYYEEEERQRGNFPDRFSGHQFPNYSSELNVNALLLGDSALYLCASSLGWSKSQPQHFGDGTRLSIL.

CDR3: CASSAWTSGSNEQFF. CDR3 nucleotides: TGTGCCAGCAGCGCATGGACTAGCGGGAGCAATGAGCAGTTCTTC. V and J are TRBV9 and TRBJ2-1; 13 bases match TRBD2. V shed 3 bases, J shed 6 bases, and the junction held 3 bases outside the gene matches. The CDR3 loop spans 15 amino acids. Germline lookup yields CDR1 SGDLS and CDR2 YYNGEE.

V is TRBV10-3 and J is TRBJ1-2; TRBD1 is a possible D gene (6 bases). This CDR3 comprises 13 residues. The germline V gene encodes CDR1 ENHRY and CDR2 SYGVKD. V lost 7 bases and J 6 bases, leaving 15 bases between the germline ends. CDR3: CAITGQPGDGYTF. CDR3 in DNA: TGTGCCATCACCGGACAGCCGGGAGATGGCTACACCTTC.

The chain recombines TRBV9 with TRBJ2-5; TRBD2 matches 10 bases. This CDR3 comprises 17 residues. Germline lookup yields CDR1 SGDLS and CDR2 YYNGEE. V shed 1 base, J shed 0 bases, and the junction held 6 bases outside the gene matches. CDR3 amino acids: CASSVTPTSGDQETQYF. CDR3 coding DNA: TGTGCCAGCAGCGTAACCCCCACTAGCGGGGACCAAGAGACCCAGTACTTC.

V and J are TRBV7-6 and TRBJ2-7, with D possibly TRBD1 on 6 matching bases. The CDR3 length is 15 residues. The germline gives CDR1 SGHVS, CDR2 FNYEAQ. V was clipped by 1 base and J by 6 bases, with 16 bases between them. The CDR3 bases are TGTGCCAGCAGCTTAGGAGGGACAACGGCAACCGAGCAGTACTTC. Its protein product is CASSLGGTTATEQYF.

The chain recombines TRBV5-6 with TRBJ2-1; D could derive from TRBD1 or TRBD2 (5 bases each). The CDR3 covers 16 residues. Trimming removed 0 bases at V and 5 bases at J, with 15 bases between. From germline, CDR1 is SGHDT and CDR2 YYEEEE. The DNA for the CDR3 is TGTGCCAGCAGCTTGGAGGGGAGTGGGTCACACAATGAGCAGTTCTTC. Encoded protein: CASSLEGSGSHNEQFF.

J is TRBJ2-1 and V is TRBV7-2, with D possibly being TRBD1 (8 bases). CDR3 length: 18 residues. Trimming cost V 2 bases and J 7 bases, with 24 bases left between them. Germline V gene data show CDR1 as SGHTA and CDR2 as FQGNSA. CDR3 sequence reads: CASSLNGRRSQGGNEQFF. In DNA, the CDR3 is TGTGCCAGCAGCTTAAATGGCCGCCGCTCACAGGGGGGGAATGAGCAGTTCTTC.

Here the CDR3 reads CASSLLGLAGDEQYF. CDR3 in DNA: TGTGCCAGCTCACTACTAGGACTAGCGGGAGACGAGCAGTACTTC. This chain connects TRBV18 to TRBJ2-7, with 13 bases aligning to TRBD2. There are 15 residues in the CDR3. In germline, CDR1 is KGHSH, CDR2 LQKENI. V shed 4 bases and J 5 bases; nucleotides not matched to a gene: 5. Variable domain in full (rest from reference TRBV18 and TRBJ2-7): NAGVMQNPRHLVRRRGQEARLRCSPMKGHSHVYWYRQLPEEGLKFMVYLQKENIIDESGMPKERFSAEFPKEGPSILRIQQVVRGDSAAYFCASSLLGLAGDEQYFGPGTRLTVT.

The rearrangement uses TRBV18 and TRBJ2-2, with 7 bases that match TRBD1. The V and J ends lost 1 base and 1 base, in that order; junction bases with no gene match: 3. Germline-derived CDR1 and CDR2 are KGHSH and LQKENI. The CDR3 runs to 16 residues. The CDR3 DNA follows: TGTGCCAGCTCACCACGGTCAGGGGGGAACACCGGGGAGCTGTTTTTT. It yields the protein CASSPRSGGNTGELFF.

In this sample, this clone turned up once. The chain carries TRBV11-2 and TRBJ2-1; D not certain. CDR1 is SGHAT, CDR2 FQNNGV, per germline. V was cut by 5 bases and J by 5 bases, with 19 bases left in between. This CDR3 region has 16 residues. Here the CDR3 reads CASSPRVGPANNEQFF. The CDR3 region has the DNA TGTGCCAGCAGCCCCCGAGTTGGGCCCGCCAACAATGAGCAGTTCTTC.

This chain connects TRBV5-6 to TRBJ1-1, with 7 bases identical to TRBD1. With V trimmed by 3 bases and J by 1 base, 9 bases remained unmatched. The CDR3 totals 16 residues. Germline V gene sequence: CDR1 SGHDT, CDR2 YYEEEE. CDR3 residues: CASSSMRQGKNTEAFF. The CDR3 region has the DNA TGTGCCAGCAGCTCTATGCGACAGGGTAAGAACACTGAAGCTTTCTTT.

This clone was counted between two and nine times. The CDR3 region is CAWSQGNQPQHF. The CDR3 DNA is TGTGCCTGGAGTCAGGGGAATCAGCCCCAGCATTTT. The J gene is TRBJ1-5, the V gene TRBV30; tentative D call: TRBD1 (6 bases). The CDR3 spans 12 residues. Germline CDR1 GTSNPN, CDR2 SVGIG (reference sequence). V was pared by 2 bases and J by 4 bases, with 6 bases between.

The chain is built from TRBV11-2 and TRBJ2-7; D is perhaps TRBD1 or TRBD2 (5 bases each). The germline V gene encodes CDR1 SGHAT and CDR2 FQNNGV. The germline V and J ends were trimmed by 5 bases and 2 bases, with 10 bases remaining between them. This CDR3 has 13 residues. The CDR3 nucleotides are TGTGCCAGCAGCAGGGACCCCACCTACGAGCAGTACTTC. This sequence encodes CASSRDPTYEQYF.

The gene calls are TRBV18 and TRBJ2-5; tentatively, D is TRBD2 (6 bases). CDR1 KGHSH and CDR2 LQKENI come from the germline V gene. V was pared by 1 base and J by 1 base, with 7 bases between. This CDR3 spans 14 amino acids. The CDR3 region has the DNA TGTGCCAGCTCACCACAGGGACTCCAAGAGACCCAGTACTTC. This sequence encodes CASSPQGLQETQYF.

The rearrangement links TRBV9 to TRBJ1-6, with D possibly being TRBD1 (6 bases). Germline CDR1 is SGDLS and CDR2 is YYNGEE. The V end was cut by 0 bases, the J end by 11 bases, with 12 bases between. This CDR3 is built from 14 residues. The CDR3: CASSVEGGLPPLHF. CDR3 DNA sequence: TGTGCCAGCAGCGTAGAAGGGGGATTGCCACCCCTCCACTTT.